This TCR beta chain was recovered during a study of blood T cell repertoires in COVID-19. Deletions cut 4 bases from V and 3 bases from J, with 14 bases between. The V gene's germline CDR1 is SGHKS and CDR2 YYEKEE (reference sequence). This CDR3 is built from 14 residues. Libraries were prepared by immunoSEQ multiplex PCR; TCRdb keeps only in-frame clonotypes and omits some of them. There are 81,000 or so clones in the sample; 70% to 90% occur only once, and more than 9.5% lies in the top ten. The chain is built from TRBV5-5 and TRBJ2-7; D may be TRBD2 (6 bases). This TCR was sampled from a man aged 50 or older with COVID-19, enrolled during active disease. Sequencing used peripheral blood. CDR3 bases: TGTGCCAGCAGCCATGTCGGGAGCCGCTACGAGCAGTACTTC. Translating gives CASSHVGSRYEQYF.